The clone carrying this TCR beta chain has a count of ten or more. No antigen is known for it. The sample originates from a study of T cells in Graves' hyperthyroidism and ophthalmopathy. Exclusion criteria comprised uncontrolled infection, other autoimmune disease, pregnancy or lactation. Findings and limits, study-wide: Appearing also in blood were most of the thyroid clonotypes expanded above 0.001.

Germline CDR1 and CDR2: DFQATT and SNEGSKA (reference sequence). The CDR3 runs to 13 residues. The germline V and J ends were trimmed by 0 bases and 6 bases, with 9 bases remaining between them. Amplification targeted TCR beta CDR3 regions from RNA transcripts. The TCR CDR3 first-round RT-PCR relied on the HTBI primer set. TCRdb redid the calling of the multiplex PCR reads with MiXCR, one entry per CDR3 protein. The data show under 700,000 distinct CDR3 sequences, with approximately 44% seen just once and approximately 8.2% held by the top ten. This chain connects TRBV20-1 to TRBJ1-5; D not resolved. This TCR was sampled from a woman younger than 35 with Graves' hyperthyroidism. The sequenced material came from peripheral blood or thyroid tissue (not recorded which). CDR3 bases: TGCAGTGCTAGAGAACCCGAGGCTCAGCCCCAGCATTTT. Translation gives CSAREPEAQPQHF.